Listed below are T cell receptor beta chains from one sample, sequenced in a study of blood T cell repertoires in COVID-19. Only in-frame clones appear in the TCRdb table, and some are missing; sequencing was by immunoSEQ multiplex PCR. The sample contains about 170,000 clones, more than 90% of which appear only once. Sequenced input: peripheral blood. Receptor source: a man aged 45-65 years with acute or convalescent COVID-19. CDR3s include the opening cysteine and the closing phenylalanine or tryptophan.

CDR3 protein: CASSAKPTGYGYTF; V gene: TRBV7-2; J gene: TRBJ1-2
CDR3 protein: CATSDHRDPEGGELFF; V gene: TRBV24-1; J gene: TRBJ2-2
CDR3 protein: CASHSGNTIYF; V gene: TRBV9; J gene: TRBJ1-3
CDR3 protein: CASSLLRDRGKSGYTF; V gene: TRBV27; J gene: TRBJ1-2
CDR3 protein: CSVDGGRMGNEQFF; V gene: TRBV29-1; J gene: TRBJ2-1
CDR3 protein: CASSITHSTPHQFF; V gene: TRBV19; J gene: TRBJ2-1
CDR3 protein: CASRSTGGGEKLFF; V gene: TRBV6-5; J gene: TRBJ1-4
CDR3 protein: CASRTGGTEQYF; V gene: TRBV28; J gene: TRBJ2-7
CDR3 protein: CASSAQGVPSNQPQHF; V gene: TRBV6-1; J gene: TRBJ1-5
CDR3 protein: CASSLLAGAYEQYF; V gene: TRBV7-2; J gene: TRBJ2-7
CDR3 protein: CASSQQGGQPQHF; V gene: TRBV3-1/TRBV3-2; J gene: TRBJ1-5
CDR3 protein: CASSWVASTDTQYF; V gene: TRBV6-2/TRBV6-3; J gene: TRBJ2-3
CDR3 protein: CASSLGLPVGGYGYTF; V gene: TRBV5-1; J gene: TRBJ1-2